This TCR beta chain was sequenced for a study of cytotoxic CD8 clonotypes in ibrutinib-treated CLL. The V end lost 2 bases, the J end lost 3 bases, and 11 bases lay between the germline ends. The CDR3 sequence is 14 residues long. Germline V gene data show CDR1 as KGHSH and CDR2 as LQKENI. Method: immunoSEQ multiplex PCR; TCRdb's copy keeps in-frame clones and lacks some. The sample has a few hundred thousand clones; roughly 70% are singletons. Sequencing was performed on PBMCs, taken after 24 months of ibrutinib treatment. The receptor was isolated from a human donor with chronic lymphocytic leukemia. This chain connects TRBV18 to TRBJ2-7; D is uncertain. The CDR3 here is CASSPGWRSYEQYF. The CDR3 DNA is TGTGCCAGCTCACCAGGCTGGCGGAGCTACGAGCAGTACTTC.